Each of the 18 T cell receptor beta chains below was sequenced from the same sample in a study of T cell responses to AZD1222 COVID-19 vaccine. Some clones are missing from TCRdb's copy, which holds only in-frame ones; the method was immunoSEQ multiplex PCR. The sample lists 130,000 or so clones, 92% occurring once. This specimen consisted of peripheral blood, obtained on day 0 of AZD1222 vaccination. The source is an adult in good health.

The chain employs TRBV10-2 and TRBJ2-7; D possibly corresponds to TRBD1 (6 bases). The CDR3 spans 15 residues. V was shortened by 3 bases and J by 2 bases, with 14 bases between the two germline ends. Germline lookup yields CDR1 WSHSY and CDR2 SAAADI. The CDR3 loop reads CASSDPQGSAYEQYF. The CDR3 DNA sequence: TGCGCCAGCAGTGACCCTCAGGGGTCTGCCTACGAGCAGTACTTC.

The chain employs TRBV18 and TRBJ1-3; tentatively, D is TRBD1 (5 bases). The germline gives CDR1 KGHSH, CDR2 LQKENI. Trimming removed 5 bases at V and 0 bases at J, with 11 bases between. CDR3 length: 15 amino acids. The CDR3 DNA follows: TGTGCCAGCTCAAGGGACGGCGGCTCTGGAAACACCATATATTTT. This gives the protein CASSRDGGSGNTIYF.

V usage is TRBV19 and J usage is TRBJ1-2, with no clear D. In germline, CDR1 is LNHDA, CDR2 SQIVND (reference sequence). Deletions cut 4 bases from V and 4 bases from J, with 16 bases between. CDR3 length: 15 residues. CDR3 sequence (DNA): TGTGCCAGTAGTACCAGTAGGCCTTCCTCCTATGGCTACACCTTC. Translated: CASSTSRPSSYGYTF.

V gene TRBV7-2 combines with J gene TRBJ1-2; 8 nucleotides line up with TRBD1. The CDR3 covers 14 residues. CDR1 is SGHTA and CDR2 is FQGNSA in the germline V gene. The V gene end was trimmed by 5 bases and the J gene end by 5 bases; junction bases not matched to a gene: 7. Here the CDR3 reads CASSAGQGWYGYTF. CDR3 in DNA: TGTGCCAGCAGCGCTGGACAGGGTTGGTATGGCTACACCTTC.

This chain uses TRBV3-1 (or the pseudogene TRBV3-2) with TRBJ1-6, with 7 nucleotides matching TRBD1. Germline lookup yields CDR1 LGHDT and CDR2 YNNKEL (reference sequence). Trimming at V came to 6 bases and at J to 10 bases, leaving 9 bases not matched to a gene. The CDR3 has 14 residues. The CDR3 region is CASSPTGVGSPLHF. The CDR3 nucleotides read TGTGCCAGCAGTCCAACAGGGGTTGGGTCACCCCTCCACTTT.

This clone was observed a few times. The identical CDR3 is also encoded by other nucleotide sequences in the sample. The chain couples TRBV6-5 to TRBJ2-6; possible D gene TRBD1, 6 bases. Trimming took 6 bases from V and 2 from J, leaving 11 bases between them. CDR1 is MNHEY, CDR2 SVGAGI, per germline. This CDR3 region has 15 residues. The CDR3 nucleotides are TGTGCCAGCAGCCTACAGGGAACTGGGGCCAACGTCCTGACTTTC. Its translation: CASSLQGTGANVLTF.

The sample holds a few counts of this clone. The junction departs from the called germline gene at one end, perhaps through a read error. This rearrangement joins TRBV2 to TRBJ2-2; D may be TRBD1 or TRBD2 (5 bases each). The germline V gene has CDR1 SNHLY and CDR2 FYNNEI. The CDR3 covers 15 residues. DNA of the CDR3: TGTGCCAGCACTGAAACTAGAGGGGACACCGGGGAGCTGTTTTTT. This translates into CASTETRGDTGELFF.

The chain carries TRBV7-9 and TRBJ2-7; TRBD1 might be the D (6 bases). The CDR3 length is 14 residues. Germline assignment: CDR1 SEHNR and CDR2 FQNEAQ (reference sequence). V was clipped by 1 base and J by 3 bases, with 10 bases between them. The CDR3 DNA sequence: TGTGCCAGCAGCTTAGGTTGGGGGCACTACGAGCAGTACTTC. The encoded protein is CASSLGWGHYEQYF.

This clone was seen just once. CDR3 coding DNA: TGTGCCAGCAGCTCGGGACAGGGAGGTAGAGCTGAAGCTTTCTTT. Its translation is CASSSGQGGRAEAFF. The chain carries TRBV7-2 and TRBJ1-1; 9 bases line up with TRBD1. The CDR3 consists of 15 residues. CDR1 and CDR2 from the germline V gene are SGHTA and FQGNSA. J was trimmed by 6 bases and V by 4 bases; bases with no gene match: 9.

J is TRBJ1-5 and V is TRBV29-1; TRBD1 is a possible D gene (6 bases). This CDR3 is built from 15 residues. Trimming left V 4 bases short and J 0 bases short, with 13 bases between. Germline V gene data show CDR1 as SQVTM and CDR2 as ANQGSEA. As DNA, the CDR3 is TGCAGCGTTGGGATCGGACAGTCTAGCAATCAGCCCCAGCATTTT. Translation: CSVGIGQSSNQPQHF.

J is TRBJ1-4 and V is TRBV29-1; TRBD1 agrees at 7 bases. Germline V lookup: CDR1 SQVTM, CDR2 ANQGSEA. J lost 3 bases, V lost 6 bases, and 4 bases had no gene match. CDR3 length: 13 amino acids. The CDR3 loop is CSVGDSPNEKLFF. CDR3 nucleotides: TGCAGCGTCGGGGACAGCCCTAATGAAAAACTGTTTTTT.

J is TRBJ1-1 and V is TRBV7-2, with D uncertain. Germline-derived CDR1 and CDR2 are SGHTA and FQGNSA. This CDR3 contains 14 residues. V gave up 5 bases and J gave up 3 bases, with 13 bases separating them. The CDR3 sequence is CASSPLGGDTEAFF. For the CDR3, the DNA is TGTGCCAGCAGCCCCCTGGGCGGGGACACTGAAGCTTTCTTT. Combining the CDR3 with reference TRBV7-2 and TRBJ1-1 gives the whole variable domain GAGVSQSPSNKVTEKGKDVELRCDPISGHTALYWYRQSLGQGLEFLIYFQGNSAPDKSGLPSDRFSAERTGGSVSTLTIQRTQQEDSAVYLCASSPLGGDTEAFFGQGTRLTVV.

The chain carries TRBV18 and TRBJ2-2; D is possibly TRBD2 (6 bases). This CDR3 has 15 amino acids. Trimming took off 4 bases at V and 2 bases at J, with 11 bases between the two ends. Germline V gives CDR1 KGHSH, CDR2 LQKENI. The CDR3 DNA reads TGTGCCAGCTCACGAGGGACTTCCAACACCGGGGAGCTGTTTTTT. Protein product: CASSRGTSNTGELFF. Full variable domain (missing parts from reference TRBV18 and TRBJ2-2): NAGVMQNPRHLVRRRGQEARLRCSPMKGHSHVYWYRQLPEEGLKFMVYLQKENIIDESGMPKERFSAEFPKEGPSILRIQQVVRGDSAAYFCASSRGTSNTGELFFGEGSRLTVL.

J is TRBJ1-6 and V is TRBV15, with D perhaps matching TRBD1 (6 bases). Germline V gene lookup returns CDR1 LNHNV and CDR2 YYDKDF (reference sequence). Trimming stripped 1 base from V and 8 bases from J, with 12 bases between. The CDR3 totals 15 residues. CDR3 sequence: CATSRGGTLHSPLHF. The CDR3 region has the DNA TGTGCCACCAGCAGAGGAGGGACACTACATTCACCCCTCCACTTT.

The CDR3 DNA reads TGTGCCACCAGTGATTCTACCTCGGGGACGAACACTGAAGCTTTCTTT. Its translation: CATSDSTSGTNTEAFF. The chain uses TRBV24-1 and TRBJ1-1; D possibly corresponds to TRBD1 (5 bases). This CDR3 has 16 amino acids. V was clipped by 2 bases and J by 1 base, with 13 bases between them. CDR1 KGHDR and CDR2 SFDVKD come from the germline V gene.

This clone occurred once. The chain combines TRBV7-9 with TRBJ1-3; D is uncertain. V lost 1 base and J 7 bases, leaving 5 bases between the germline ends. The CDR3 sequence is 12 residues long. Germline CDR1 is SEHNR and CDR2 is FQNEAQ (reference sequence). This CDR3 is CASSLETNTIYF. The CDR3 nucleotides are TGTGCCAGCAGCTTAGAAACCAACACCATATATTTT.

The chain uses TRBV18 and TRBJ1-2; no definite D call. This CDR3 is 11 amino acids long. V was trimmed by 5 bases and J by 0 bases, leaving 1 base between them. CDR1 and CDR2 from the germline V gene are KGHSH and LQKENI. The CDR3 protein is CASSANYGYTF. The DNA for the CDR3 is TGTGCCAGCTCAGCTAACTATGGCTACACCTTC.

CDR3 sequence: CASSDYSEAFF. CDR3 DNA sequence: TGTGCCAGCAGTGATTACAGTGAAGCTTTCTTT. The rearrangement joins TRBV25-1 to TRBJ1-1; D uncertain. Germline V lookup: CDR1 MGHDK, CDR2 SYGVNS. The V gene lost 3 bases and the J gene lost 7 bases, with 6 bases spanning the gap. The CDR3 extends over 11 amino acids.